What follows are 2 T cell receptor beta chains derived from one specimen sequenced in a study of blood T cell repertoires in COVID-19. The table came from immunoSEQ multiplex PCR; TCRdb's copy has only in-frame clones and leaves some out. The sample lists some 110,000 clones; 86% were seen once. The sample comprised peripheral blood. Receptors were obtained from a man aged 35-49 years with acute or convalescent COVID-19.

The chain recombines TRBV7-9 with TRBJ1-2; D call uncertain. Germline V gives CDR1 SEHNR, CDR2 FQNEAQ (reference sequence). The ends were cut back, 3 bases at V and 5 bases at J, with 4 bases in the middle. This CDR3 contains 11 residues. DNA of the CDR3: TGTGCCAGCAGCTTCCTTTATGGCTACACCTTC. Residues: CASSFLYGYTF.

V gene TRBV2 combines with J gene TRBJ2-1; 11 bases line up with TRBD1. This CDR3 comprises 16 residues. Losses at the gene ends were 6 bases for V and 6 bases for J; bases not matched to a gene: 10. Germline CDR1 is SNHLY and CDR2 is FYNNEI. DNA for the CDR3: TGTGCCAGCAGGTTAAGGACAGGGGGCGTTATCAATGAGCAGTTCTTC. It is translated as CASRLRTGGVINEQFF.